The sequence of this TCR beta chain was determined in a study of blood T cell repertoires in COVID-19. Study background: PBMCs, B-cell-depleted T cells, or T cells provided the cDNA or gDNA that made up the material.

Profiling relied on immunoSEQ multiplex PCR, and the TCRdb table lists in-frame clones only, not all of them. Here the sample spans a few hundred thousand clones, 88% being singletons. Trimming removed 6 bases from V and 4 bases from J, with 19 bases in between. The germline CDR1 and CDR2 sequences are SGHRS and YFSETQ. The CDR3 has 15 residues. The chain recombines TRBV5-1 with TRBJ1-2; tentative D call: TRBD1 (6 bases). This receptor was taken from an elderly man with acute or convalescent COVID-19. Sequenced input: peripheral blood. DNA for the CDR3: TGCGCCAGCAACCTCGGGTTGGACAGATCCTATGGCTACACCTTC. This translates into CASNLGLDRSYGYTF.